The 30 T cell receptor beta chains listed next were all sequenced from one sample in a study of shared clonotypes between healthy human individuals. The protocol was immunoSEQ multiplex PCR, while the TCRdb copy is restricted to in-frame clones and leaves out a portion. The data contain roughly 2.2 million clones, approximately 90% of them singletons. The source material was naive CD4+ T cells from PBMCs. Subset given: CD45RA+ positively selected. These receptors originate from a man younger than 35 in good health. Some clones in this sample may be carry-over from other donors' samples.

V gene TRBV28 combines with J gene TRBJ1-5; D not resolved. The CDR3 loop spans 15 amino acids. Deletions cut 3 bases from V and 5 bases from J, with 14 bases between. Looked up from germline, CDR1 is MDHEN and CDR2 is SYDVKM. CDR3 coding DNA: TGTGCCAGCAGTTTTAAGGGTGGGTCCTATCAGCCCCAGCATTTT. Translating it yields CASSFKGGSYQPQHF.

This clone was picked up one time. The J gene is TRBJ2-1, the V gene TRBV28; D is uncertain. Germline CDR1 reads MDHEN; CDR2 reads SYDVKM. CDR3 length equals 14 residues. Trimming shortened V by 6 bases and J by 10 bases, and 19 bases separated the two germline ends. In DNA, the CDR3 is TGTGCCAGCAGGAGGCTATATGGAGTTAGAGAGCAGTTCTTC. Encoded protein: CASRRLYGVREQFF.

The genes are TRBV10-3 and TRBJ2-1; TRBD1 matches at 9 bases. With 3 bases clipped from V and 7 bases from J, the junction kept 4 bases outside the gene matches. The CDR3 is 14 residues long. Germline CDR1 is ENHRY and CDR2 is SYGVKD. The CDR3 loop is CAISEGTGRNEQFF. The DNA for the CDR3 is TGTGCCATCAGTGAAGGGACAGGGCGGAATGAGCAGTTCTTC.

This clone was seen only once. Other nucleotide sequences in the sample specify the same CDR3. This chain joins TRBV7-2 and TRBJ2-7; no firm D call. Germline CDR1 reads SGHTA; CDR2 reads FQGNSA. V lost 1 base to trimming and J lost 0 bases, with 1 base between them. This CDR3 spans 12 amino acids. The CDR3 sequence is CASSLGSYEQYF. Here the CDR3 DNA reads TGTGCCAGCAGCTTAGGCTCCTACGAGCAGTACTTC.

The chain recombines TRBV12-5 with TRBJ2-1; maybe TRBD1 (6 bases). The CDR3 sequence is 13 residues long. V lost 5 bases, J lost 14 bases, and 19 bases lay in between. Germline values: CDR1 LGHNT, CDR2 FRNRAP. The CDR3 bases are TGTGCTAGTGGTCTAGGGGACGGACAGATCGAGTTCTTC. Protein: CASGLGDGQIEFF.

The chain has TRBV28 and TRBJ2-7, with TRBD2 matching over 10 bases. This CDR3 is 15 amino acids long. V lost 5 bases, J lost 2 bases, and 6 bases stayed unmatched. Germline V gene lookup returns CDR1 MDHEN and CDR2 SYDVKM. CDR3: CASSRRTSGTYEQYF. The CDR3 DNA reads TGTGCCAGCAGTCGGCGGACTAGCGGAACCTACGAGCAGTACTTC.

The V gene is TRBV7-9, the J gene TRBJ2-6, with a weak D call TRBD2 (7 bases). Per the germline V gene, CDR1 is SEHNR and CDR2 is FQNEAQ (reference sequence). This CDR3 is built from 19 residues. V shed 5 bases and J shed 0 bases, with 20 bases lying between them. The chain's CDR3 is CASSPGWSRGASGANVLTF. DNA for the CDR3: TGTGCCAGCAGCCCCGGGTGGAGTCGGGGGGCCTCTGGGGCCAACGTCCTGACTTTC.

This chain connects TRBV29-1 to TRBJ2-1, with D maybe TRBD2 (6 bases). V was shortened by 7 bases and J by 4 bases, with 11 bases between the two germline ends. Germline V lookup: CDR1 SQVTM, CDR2 ANQGSEA. The CDR3 has 12 residues. DNA of the CDR3: TGCAGCGCTCGTCGGGGGTACAATGAGCAGTTCTTC. This gives the protein CSARRGYNEQFF.

This rearrangement joins TRBV19 to TRBJ2-1, with D possibly being TRBD2 (6 bases). V lost 5 bases to trimming and J lost 4 bases, with 15 bases between them. Per germline, CDR1 LNHDA and CDR2 SQIVND (reference sequence). The CDR3 consists of 15 residues. CDR3 bases: TGTGCCAGTAGTCCCCCCGGGACTGGTTACAATGAGCAGTTCTTC. Protein sequence: CASSPPGTGYNEQFF.

The V call is TRBV28, the J call TRBJ1-3; no reliable D call. There are 11 residues in the CDR3. With 11 bases removed from V and 4 bases from J, the gap between germline ends came to 9 bases. CDR1 is MDHEN, CDR2 SYDVKM, per germline. The CDR3, as DNA: TGTGCCTCGGCGGGGGGAAACACCATATATTTT. Protein: CASAGGNTIYF. The full variable domain, rest sourced from reference TRBV28 and TRBJ1-3, is DVKVTQSSRYLVKRTGEKVFLECVQDMDHENMFWYRQDPGLGLRLIYFSYDVKMKEKGDIPEGYSVSREKKERFSLILESASTNQTSMYLCASAGGNTIYFGEGSWLTVV.

The V gene is TRBV5-4, the J gene TRBJ2-5; tentatively, D is TRBD2 (5 bases). Germline CDR1 SGHNT, CDR2 YYREEE (reference sequence). The CDR3 has 19 amino acids. The germline V and J ends were trimmed by 4 bases and 2 bases, with 27 bases remaining between them. For the CDR3, the DNA is TGTGCCAGCAGCCCTTCTCCCCATTCAACTAGTGACGGGCAAGAGACCCAGTACTTC. It translates to CASSPSPHSTSDGQETQYF.

The rearrangement links TRBV30 to TRBJ2-1, with D perhaps given as TRBD1 or TRBD2 (7 bases each). The CDR3 runs to 15 residues. V was cut by 5 bases and J by 8 bases, with 22 bases left in between. The germline V gene has CDR1 GTSNPN and CDR2 SVGIG (reference sequence). This CDR3 is CAWAQRSRGGDEQFF. The CDR3 DNA reads TGTGCCTGGGCCCAAAGGTCCAGGGGGGGGGATGAGCAGTTCTTC.

This chain uses TRBV5-1 with TRBJ1-1, with 7 bases fitting TRBD1. The CDR3 runs to 17 residues. Germline lookup yields CDR1 SGHRS and CDR2 YFSETQ. V trimming: 0 bases; J trimming: 1 base; junction bases outside the gene matches: 9. CDR3 DNA: TGCGCCAGCAGCTTGGAGCTACAGGGGTCAGGGAACACTGAAGCTTTCTTT. Its translation is CASSLELQGSGNTEAFF.

V gene TRBV4-1 combines with J gene TRBJ2-7; 9 bases are shared with TRBD2. CDR3 length: 13 amino acids. The germline CDR1 and CDR2 sequences are MGHRA and YSYEKL. V lost 4 bases and J lost 2; bases outside the gene matches: 0. The CDR3 nucleotides are TGCGCCAGCAGCCCTAGCGGGACCTACGAGCAGTACTTC. It yields the protein CASSPSGTYEQYF.

This chain links TRBV11-2 with TRBJ2-7; TRBD1 matches at 8 bases. CDR3 length: 16 amino acids. V gave up 3 bases and J gave up 4 bases; unmatched junction bases: 11. Germline values: CDR1 SGHAT, CDR2 FQNNGV. DNA for the CDR3: TGTGCCAGCAGCTTCAGAAGGGACAGGAGATTATACGAGCAGTACTTC. This translates into CASSFRRDRRLYEQYF.

The chain links TRBV28 to TRBJ2-6, with D tentatively TRBD2 (6 bases). The germline V and J ends were trimmed by 2 bases and 0 bases, with 14 bases remaining between them. The germline V gene has CDR1 MDHEN and CDR2 SYDVKM. This CDR3 spans 18 amino acids. Written as DNA, the CDR3 is TGTGCCAGCAGTTTACGGGCACGGGGAGGCTCTGGGGCCAACGTCCTGACTTTC. This translates into CASSLRARGGSGANVLTF. Variable domain in full (rest from reference TRBV28 and TRBJ2-6): DVKVTQSSRYLVKRTGEKVFLECVQDMDHENMFWYRQDPGLGLRLIYFSYDVKMKEKGDIPEGYSVSREKKERFSLILESASTNQTSMYLCASSLRARGGSGANVLTFGAGSRLTVL.

J is TRBJ2-1 and V is TRBV28, with 13 bases aligning to TRBD2. The CDR3 sequence is 17 residues long. V shed 3 bases, J shed 7 bases, and the junction held 9 bases outside the gene matches. CDR1 and CDR2 (germline): MDHEN, SYDVKM. The CDR3: CASSFDTSGRATNEQFF. The CDR3 region has the DNA TGTGCCAGCAGTTTCGACACTAGCGGGAGGGCCACAAATGAGCAGTTCTTC.

The V and J genes are TRBV29-1 and TRBJ2-2, with D possibly matching TRBD1 (5 bases). CDR1 and CDR2 (germline): SQVTM, ANQGSEA. This CDR3 region has 15 residues. The V and J ends lost 5 bases and 0 bases respectively, with 13 bases between them. Here the CDR3 DNA reads TGCAGCGTTTTGGGGCTACCGACGAACACCGGGGAGCTGTTTTTT. Protein sequence: CSVLGLPTNTGELFF.

Regarding this clone: The same CDR3 is also encoded by other DNA sequences in this sample. The rearrangement uses TRBV6-5 and TRBJ1-1; no clear D gene. Trimming stripped 3 bases from V and 8 bases from J, with 7 bases between. The CDR3 totals 11 residues. CDR1 and CDR2 from the germline V gene are MNHEY and SVGAGI. Here the CDR3 reads CASSYLGEAFF. CDR3 bases: TGTGCCAGCAGTTATCTGGGGGAAGCTTTCTTT.

Comment on this clone: The sample carries other DNA sequences with the same CDR3. The chain links TRBV4-1 to TRBJ1-2; TRBD1 might be the D (6 bases). This CDR3 has 14 amino acids. Between the trimmed V and J ends, which lost 1 base and 2 bases, there was a span of 8 bases. Germline CDR1 MGHRA, CDR2 YSYEKL. CDR3: CASSQGTGNYGYTF. CDR3 DNA sequence: TGCGCCAGCAGCCAAGGTACAGGGAACTATGGCTACACCTTC.

The rearrangement links TRBV7-9 to TRBJ1-1; the D is unclear. This CDR3 region has 13 residues. Germline CDR1 SEHNR, CDR2 FQNEAQ (reference sequence). Deletions cut 0 bases from V and 4 bases from J, with 6 bases between. The CDR3 coding sequence is TGTGCCAGCAGCTTAGCATCCCCCACTGAAGCTTTCTTT. Translating it yields CASSLASPTEAFF.

The rearrangement links TRBV25-1 to TRBJ2-3; possible D gene TRBD2, 6 bases. Germline lookup yields CDR1 MGHDK and CDR2 SYGVNS. The CDR3 runs to 16 residues. The V gene lost 1 base and the J gene lost 6 bases, with 17 bases spanning the gap. The CDR3 DNA reads TGTGCCAGCAGTGAATTTTTGAAAGGGACTCGCGATACGCAGTATTTT. Protein: CASSEFLKGTRDTQYF.

On this clone: This CDR3 is also generated by other DNA sequences in the sample. The V and J genes are TRBV6-1 and TRBJ1-5; D is ambiguous. Per germline, CDR1 MNHNS and CDR2 SASEGT. V was pared by 0 bases and J by 5 bases, with 8 bases between. This CDR3 region has 14 residues. In nucleotides, the CDR3 is TGTGCCAGCAGTGAAGCTGCCCGATATCAGCCCCAGCATTTT. It codes for CASSEAARYQPQHF.

The rearrangement uses TRBV5-4 and TRBJ2-3; the match to TRBD2 covers 7 bases. The CDR3 totals 17 residues. Looked up from germline, CDR1 is SGHNT and CDR2 is YYREEE (reference sequence). V was pared by 3 bases and J by 0 bases, with 10 bases of the junction left unmatched. DNA for the CDR3: TGTGCCAGCAGCTGGGGCGGGCTAGCGGCCAGCACAGATACGCAGTATTTT. Protein product: CASSWGGLAASTDTQYF.

V is TRBV5-7 and J is TRBJ2-5; D is ambiguous. TRBV5-7 is an open reading frame, and its role is uncertain. V was clipped by 4 bases and J by 1 base, with 14 bases between them. The length of the CDR3 is 15 residues. CDR3 in amino acids: CASSPFPKPQETQYF. Here the CDR3 DNA reads TGTGCCAGCAGCCCCTTCCCGAAACCCCAAGAGACCCAGTACTTC.

The chain joins TRBV29-1 to TRBJ2-3; 8 bases fit TRBD1. CDR3 length: 16 residues. V shed 4 bases, J shed 5 bases, and the junction held 14 bases outside the gene matches. CDR1 SQVTM and CDR2 ANQGSEA come from the germline V gene. CDR3 DNA: TGCAGCGTTGCAGTCAGGGGGCGGAATGTAAGAGATACGCAGTATTTT. Translating it yields CSVAVRGRNVRDTQYF.

V is TRBV5-1 and J is TRBJ2-7; D may be TRBD2 (6 bases). This CDR3 spans 15 amino acids. Trimming stripped 1 base from V and 2 bases from J, with 13 bases between. Germline CDR1 SGHRS, CDR2 YFSETQ. CDR3 sequence reads: CASSLRGEAAYEQYF. CDR3 bases: TGCGCCAGCAGCTTGCGAGGGGAGGCTGCCTACGAGCAGTACTTC.

This clone appeared once. This rearrangement joins TRBV30 to TRBJ1-4; D remains ambiguous. The CDR3 consists of 12 residues. V gave up 3 bases and J gave up 2 bases, with 4 bases separating them. Germline values: CDR1 GTSNPN, CDR2 SVGIG (reference sequence). This chain's CDR3 is CAWSYTNEKLFF. CDR3 DNA sequence: TGTGCCTGGAGCTACACTAATGAAAAACTGTTTTTT.

The J gene is TRBJ2-1, the V gene TRBV6-1; 8 nucleotides line up with TRBD1. V lost 2 bases, J lost 6 bases, and 9 bases stayed unmatched. The CDR3 contains 16 residues. Germline V gives CDR1 MNHNS, CDR2 SASEGT. As DNA, the CDR3 is TGTGCCAGCAGTGAAATTCGGACAGGGCTGGGCAATGAGCAGTTCTTC. Amino acid sequence: CASSEIRTGLGNEQFF.

The rearrangement uses TRBV6-1 and TRBJ2-1; unclear D gene. V lost 6 bases to trimming and J lost 2 bases, with 5 bases between them. This CDR3 is 12 amino acids long. Germline CDR1 MNHNS, CDR2 SASEGT. The CDR3 DNA is TGTGCCAGCAGGGGAACCTACAATGAGCAGTTCTTC. It translates to CASRGTYNEQFF.